This T cell receptor beta chain was sequenced during a study of beta chain features in type 1 diabetes. Findings of the study overall: Across all four CD4+ subsets, people with type 1 diabetes showed modestly shorter TCRB CDR3s. Patients showed naive, central memory and Treg TCRB repertoires that appeared more similar than those of healthy donors.

This clone was counted between two and nine times. What it recognizes is unknown. A single heparinised draw of roughly 110 mL on average was taken per donor. CDR1 is SGHDN and CDR2 is FVKESK in the germline V gene. This CDR3 comprises 14 residues. V was cut by 0 bases and J by 3 bases, with 8 bases left in between. The whole isolated RNA underwent reverse transcription, so sequencing captured expressed TCRB transcripts. Stem cell-like memory T cell samples came in at an average of about 910,000 reads. This table comes from immunoSEQ multiplex PCR, and its TCRdb copy is limited to in-frame clones, with some not included. The data contain under 95,000 clones, roughly 30% of them singletons.

Sequenced: stem cell memory CD4+ T cells from blood. The sequence came from a woman between 18 and 30 years old in good health. This chain uses TRBV14 with TRBJ1-2; unclear D gene. Here the CDR3 DNA reads TGTGCCAGCAGCCAAGATACTACCCACTATGGCTACACCTTC. Translating it yields CASSQDTTHYGYTF.